This record concerns one T cell receptor (beta chain) sequence. The data originate from a study of T-cell reconstitution after alpha-beta-depleted transplantation in children. Unique molecular identifiers were incorporated when the TCRbeta library was constructed. TCRdb called the PCR reads again in MiXCR, with one record for every CDR3 protein. The sample comprises around 600,000 distinct CDR3 sequences, 10% to 13% of which are singletons, and less than 4.5% rests with the top ten. V was cut by 3 bases and J by 4 bases, with 10 bases left in between. Germline-derived CDR1 and CDR2 are SGHTA and FQGTGA. The CDR3 has 14 residues.

Here the sequenced sample was PBMCs from the stem cell graft donor, taken from the stem cell graft. This chain uses TRBV7-3 with TRBJ2-1; D might be TRBD2 (5 bases). The TCR was taken from a human donor who donated a stem cell graft to a child with acute myeloid leukemia. This CDR3 reads CASSFSDSYNEQFF. CDR3 nucleotides: TGTGCCAGCAGCTTCTCGGACTCTTACAATGAGCAGTTCTTC. The full variable domain, completed using reference TRBV7-3 and TRBJ2-1, is GAGVSQTPSNKVTEKGKYVELRCDPISGHTALYWYRQSLGQGPEFLIYFQGTGAADDSGLPNDRFFAVRPEGSVSTLKIQRTERGDSAVYLCASSFSDSYNEQFFGPGTRLTVL.